These 8 T cell receptor beta chains share one sample of origin, sequenced in a study of shared clonotypes between healthy human individuals. Clones were read by immunoSEQ multiplex PCR, and TCRdb kept only the in-frame ones, dropping some. Here the sample spans a few million clones, over 85% being singletons. The sequencing sample was made of naive CD4+ T cells sorted from blood. Subset in this sample: CD45RA+ positively selected. The source of these receptors is a young man in good health.

V gene TRBV11-2 combines with J gene TRBJ1-1, with D maybe TRBD1 (5 bases). The CDR3 is 13 residues long. V dropped 1 base and J dropped 4 bases, with 7 bases sitting between them. The V gene's germline CDR1 is SGHAT and CDR2 FQNNGV. The CDR3 loop is CASSLAGATEAFF. The CDR3 DNA sequence: TGTGCCAGCAGCTTAGCTGGGGCCACTGAAGCTTTCTTT.

The gene calls are TRBV5-6 and TRBJ2-1; 9 positions match TRBD2. Trimming cost V 3 bases and J 6 bases; bases outside gene matches: 7. The CDR3 is 15 residues long. The germline V gene has CDR1 SGHDT and CDR2 YYEEEE. DNA of the CDR3: TGTGCCAGCAGCTGGGCGGGAGGGCCGAGCAATGAGCAGTTCTTC. Protein: CASSWAGGPSNEQFF.

V and J are TRBV2 and TRBJ2-1; the match to TRBD2 covers 12 bases. CDR1 and CDR2 (germline): SNHLY, FYNNEI. CDR3 length: 17 amino acids. J lost 8 bases, V lost 2 bases, and 10 bases had no gene match. The CDR3 DNA follows: TGTGCCAGCAGTGAAACTAGCGGGAGGAACTTCCTCGATGAGCAGTTCTTC. Translating gives CASSETSGRNFLDEQFF. The complete variable domain, with remaining parts taken from reference TRBV2 and TRBJ2-1, reads EPEVTQTPSHQVTQMGQEVILRCVPISNHLYFYWYRQILGQKVEFLVSFYNNEISEKSEIFDDQFSVERPDGSNFTLKIRSTKLEDSAMYFCASSETSGRNFLDEQFFGPGTRLTVL.

This clone was seen once. V gene TRBV27 combines with J gene TRBJ2-4; D possibly matches TRBD1 or TRBD2 (6 bases each). The CDR3 length is 16 residues. Trimming left V 1 base short and J 0 bases short, with 10 bases between. CDR1 and CDR2 (germline): MNHEY, SMNVEV (reference sequence). CDR3 nucleotides: TGTGCCAGCAGTTTATTAGGGGGGTTAGCCAAAAACATTCAGTACTTC. It yields the protein CASSLLGGLAKNIQYF.

This rearrangement joins TRBV11-2 to TRBJ1-3; D may be TRBD1 (6 bases). Germline V CDR1 and CDR2: SGHAT, FQNNGV. The CDR3 spans 16 residues. Trimming removed 3 bases from V and 3 bases from J, with 15 bases in between. The CDR3 nucleotides read TGTGCCAGCAGCTTGATACGAGGGGGTGTTGGAAACACCATATATTTT. Protein sequence: CASSLIRGGVGNTIYF.

This rearrangement joins TRBV7-8 to TRBJ2-1; no definite D call. In germline, CDR1 is SGHVS, CDR2 FQNEAQ. The CDR3 contains 16 residues. Trimming left V 2 bases short and J 9 bases short, with 20 bases between. CDR3 sequence (DNA): TGTGCCAGCAGCTTACCTACTTCCTTCGTGGGGTCTGAGCAGTTCTTC. Translation gives CASSLPTSFVGSEQFF.

This clone showed up just once. The J gene is TRBJ2-7, the V gene TRBV9; TRBD2 matches at 8 bases. The CDR3 consists of 14 residues. CDR1 is SGDLS, CDR2 YYNGEE, per germline. The J segment lost 2 bases and the V segment lost 4 bases, leaving 5 bases of the junction unmatched. CDR3 DNA: TGTGCCAGCAGCCCACGGGGGGGAACCTACGAGCAGTACTTC. Translated: CASSPRGGTYEQYF.

The chain is built from TRBV10-3 and TRBJ1-6, with D perhaps TRBD1 (5 bases). The germline V gene has CDR1 ENHRY and CDR2 SYGVKD. Trimming stripped 3 bases from V and 2 bases from J, with 11 bases between. The CDR3 extends over 16 amino acids. CDR3 region: CAISDRGAAYNSPLHF. The CDR3 coding sequence is TGTGCCATCAGTGATCGAGGGGCAGCCTATAATTCACCCCTCCACTTT.